Sequencing of this T cell receptor (beta chain) was carried out in a study of shared clonotypes between healthy human individuals. CDR3 length: 16 residues. V gave up 1 base and J gave up 4 bases; unmatched junction bases: 7. The germline V gene has CDR1 LNHNV and CDR2 YYDKDF (reference sequence). Produced via immunoSEQ multiplex PCR; TCRdb's table is partial and in-frame only. The sample includes approximately 2,000,000 clones, around 95% seen only once; the top ten take around 1.8%. Positive CCR7 selection of CD45RO-negative cells yielded the naive CD8 cells, and terminally differentiated effector memory CD45RA+ cells were excluded.

The sequenced sample was naive CD8+ T cells from PBMCs. The receptor was isolated from a young man in good health. Some clones in this sample may be carry-over from other donors' samples. The chain is built from TRBV15 and TRBJ2-1; 7 positions match TRBD2. In DNA, the CDR3 is TGTGCCACCAGCAGAGGAGGGGAGGGCCTTTACAATGAGCAGTTCTTC. Translation: CATSRGGEGLYNEQFF.